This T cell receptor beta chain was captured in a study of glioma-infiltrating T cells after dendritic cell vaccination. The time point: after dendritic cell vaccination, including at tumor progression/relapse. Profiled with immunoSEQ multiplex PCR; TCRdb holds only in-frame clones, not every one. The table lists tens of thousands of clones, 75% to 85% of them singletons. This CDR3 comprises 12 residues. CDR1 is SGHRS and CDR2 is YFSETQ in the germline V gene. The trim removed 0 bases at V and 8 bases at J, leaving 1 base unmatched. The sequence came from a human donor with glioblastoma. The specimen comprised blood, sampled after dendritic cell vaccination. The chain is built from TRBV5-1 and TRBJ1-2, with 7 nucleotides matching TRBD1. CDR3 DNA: TGCGCCAGCAGCTTGGAAGGGGGCGGCTACACCTTC. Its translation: CASSLEGGGYTF.